This entry lists 6 T cell receptor beta chains sequenced from one sample in a study of blood T cell repertoires in COVID-19. Only in-frame clones appear in the TCRdb table, and some are missing; sequencing was by immunoSEQ multiplex PCR. The sample has about 130,000 clones; more than 75% are singletons. The specimen sequenced was peripheral blood. All receptors come from a man between 50 and 59 years old with active COVID-19.

The rearrangement uses TRBV2 and TRBJ1-2; TRBD1 matches 7 bases. Germline V gives CDR1 SNHLY, CDR2 FYNNEI. The CDR3 covers 12 residues. V lost 5 bases, J lost 7 bases, and 4 bases stayed unmatched. This CDR3 reads CASSRQGIGYTF. The CDR3 DNA follows: TGTGCCAGCAGTCGACAGGGCATTGGCTACACCTTC.

V gene TRBV6-5 combines with J gene TRBJ2-1, with 14 bases lining up with TRBD2. The CDR3 runs 15 residues. V lost 2 bases and J lost 12; bases outside the gene matches: 6. Germline V gene data show CDR1 as MNHEY and CDR2 as SVGAGI. CDR3 loop: CASSYGTSGSSWQFF. The CDR3 DNA reads TGTGCCAGCAGTTACGGGACTAGCGGGAGTTCTTGGCAGTTCTTC.

The chain uses TRBV6-6 and TRBJ2-7; TRBD1 matches 9 bases. The CDR3 is 14 residues long. Trimming cost V 0 bases and J 6 bases; bases outside gene matches: 3. The germline gives CDR1 MNHNY, CDR2 SVGAGI (reference sequence). CDR3 region: CASSYSDRGGEQYV. As DNA, the CDR3 is TGTGCCAGCAGTTACTCGGACAGGGGTGGCGAGCAGTACGTC.

The chain combines TRBV5-4 with TRBJ1-1, with D perhaps matching TRBD1 (6 bases). Germline CDR1 is SGHNT and CDR2 is YYREEE (reference sequence). This CDR3 has 13 residues. V shed 6 bases and J shed 4 bases, with 13 bases lying between them. The CDR3 sequence is CASTGGGTTEAFF. In DNA form, the CDR3 reads TGTGCCAGCACCGGGGGGGGCACCACTGAAGCTTTCTTT.

V gene TRBV5-1 combines with J gene TRBJ1-3; D not resolved. Per germline, CDR1 SGHRS and CDR2 YFSETQ. V dropped 4 bases and J dropped 0 bases, with 11 bases sitting between them. This CDR3 is 15 amino acids long. The CDR3 nucleotides read TGCGCCAGCAGCAGCGGAGGGCTCTCTGGAAACACCATATATTTT. This translates into CASSSGGLSGNTIYF.

With respect to this clone: At the DNA level, this CDR3 is encoded by other sequences in the same sample as well. V and J are TRBV5-1 and TRBJ2-5; 7 bases fit TRBD1. This CDR3 has 14 amino acids. The germline CDR1 and CDR2 sequences are SGHRS and YFSETQ. V gave up 4 bases and J gave up 1 base; unmatched junction bases: 4. This chain's CDR3 is CASSPGQPQETQYF. CDR3 coding DNA: TGCGCCAGCAGCCCGGGACAGCCCCAAGAGACCCAGTACTTC. Full variable domain (outside the CDR3, taken from reference TRBV5-1 and TRBJ2-5): KAGVTQTPRYLIKTRGQQVTLSCSPISGHRSVSWYQQTPGQGLQFLFEYFSETQRNKGNFPGRFSGRQFSNSRSEMNVSTLELGDSALYLCASSPGQPQETQYFGPGTRLLVL.